This paragraph covers one TCR beta chain sequence. This sample was taken from a study of blood T cell repertoires in COVID-19. Study details: COVID-19 samples from acute and convalescent phases originated in the United States, Italy and Spain. PBMCs, B-cell-depleted T cells, or T cells were the source of the cDNA or gDNA that made up the material.

This table comes from immunoSEQ multiplex PCR, and its TCRdb copy is limited to in-frame clones, with some not included. The sample includes around 130,000 clones, more than 80% of them seen just once. The germline V gene has CDR1 LNHDA and CDR2 SQIVND (reference sequence). Trimming stripped 1 base from V and 3 bases from J, with 6 bases between. This CDR3 comprises 13 residues. The sequencing sample was made of peripheral blood. The TCR originated in a woman aged 60-70 years with acute or convalescent COVID-19. The chain combines TRBV19 with TRBJ1-1; no clear D gene. This chain's CDR3 is CASSIGSHTEAFF. The CDR3 DNA reads TGTGCCAGTAGTATAGGCAGTCACACTGAAGCTTTCTTT.